This T cell receptor beta chain was identified during a study of Tregs in tolerant kidney transplant recipients. Recipients received nonmyeloablative bone marrow transplants from related graft donors, with transient mixed chimerism. Unstimulated regulatory T cells (CD4+CD25+CD127-), CD4+CD25- non-regulatory cells, CD4 and CD8 cells were FACS-sorted from thawed PBMCs. The protocol was immunoSEQ multiplex PCR, while the TCRdb copy is restricted to in-frame clones and leaves out a portion. The table shows 55,000 to 75,000 clones, with roughly 86% occurring only once. CDR3 length: 14 amino acids. With 1 base clipped from V and 8 bases from J, the junction kept 5 bases outside the gene matches. CDR1 and CDR2 (germline): SGHNT, YYREEE (reference sequence).

The V call is TRBV5-4, the J call TRBJ2-1, with 8 bases fitting TRBD2. The sample in question was CD4+ T cells from blood (PBMCs), obtained 6 months after the transplant. The sequence came from a human patient who received a combined kidney and bone marrow transplant. Some T cells could come from the graft donor. The CDR3 DNA reads as TGTGCCAGCAGCTTGTTCAGCGGGAGCGATGAGCAGTTCTTC. Protein sequence: CASSLFSGSDEQFF.